The 29 T cell receptor beta chains presented below share a single source sample, sequenced in a study of cytomegalovirus exposure and HLA in healthy donors. Profiling relied on immunoSEQ multiplex PCR, and the TCRdb table lists in-frame clones only, not all of them. The sample contains 150,000 to 250,000 clones, roughly 88% of which appear only once. Sequenced input: PBMCs. These receptors were obtained from a woman aged 30 to 39 in good health and CMV-seropositive.

The rearrangement uses TRBV28 and TRBJ2-7, with D hard to call. The CDR3 contains 13 residues. Trimming left V 3 bases short and J 4 bases short, with 10 bases between. Germline V CDR1 and CDR2: MDHEN, SYDVKM. In DNA form, the CDR3 reads TGTGCCAGCAGTTTTGAGAGGCCTTACGAGCAGTACTTC. This codes for CASSFERPYEQYF.

V gene TRBV4-1 combines with J gene TRBJ2-7; 9 bases line up with TRBD2. The CDR3 runs to 15 residues. J lost 3 bases, V lost 2 bases, and 5 bases had no gene match. CDR1 and CDR2 from the germline V gene are MGHRA and YSYEKL. Here the CDR3 DNA reads TGCGCCAGCAGCCAAATATGGCGGGAGGGCTACGAGCAGTACTTC. Its protein product is CASSQIWREGYEQYF.

This chain connects TRBV6-5 to TRBJ2-4, with D perhaps matching TRBD1 (6 bases). V was pared by 2 bases and J by 7 bases, with 12 bases between. The CDR3 is 14 residues long. CDR1 is MNHEY, CDR2 SVGAGI, per germline. CDR3 region: CASSYTGTSNIQYF. The CDR3 region has the DNA TGTGCCAGCAGTTACACCGGGACAAGTAACATTCAGTACTTC.

The genes are TRBV29-1 and TRBJ1-1; D gene unclear. The CDR3 has 11 amino acids. Germline V gives CDR1 SQVTM, CDR2 ANQGSEA. Trimming took off 4 bases at V and 3 bases at J, with 6 bases between the two ends. CDR3 in amino acids: CSVAFYTEAFF. Here the CDR3 DNA reads TGCAGCGTTGCTTTTTACACTGAAGCTTTCTTT.

This chain joins TRBV30 and TRBJ2-3; 12 bases line up with TRBD2. The CDR3 extends over 15 amino acids. J was trimmed by 4 bases and V by 8 bases; bases with no gene match: 10. Germline V gives CDR1 GTSNPN, CDR2 SVGIG (reference sequence). CDR3 DNA: TGTGCCGTCTCGTTACTAGCGGGAGGACCAGATACGCAGTATTTT. Amino acids: CAVSLLAGGPDTQYF.

This clone occurred once. The CDR3 loop reads CASSLVAQETQYF. The CDR3 nucleotides are TGTGCCAGCAGCTTAGTTGCTCAGGAGACCCAGTACTTC. This chain connects TRBV7-2 to TRBJ2-5, with unresolved D. Germline values: CDR1 SGHTA, CDR2 FQGNSA. Trimming pared 1 base from V and 5 bases from J, leaving 8 bases between. This CDR3 is built from 13 residues.

CDR3 residues: CASRQGDTQYF. Written as DNA, the CDR3 is TGTGCCAGCAGACAGGGAGATACGCAGTATTTT. This sequence joins TRBV6-5 and TRBJ2-3; D is possibly TRBD1 (6 bases). V gave up 6 bases and J gave up 5 bases, with 6 bases separating them. Germline V gives CDR1 MNHEY, CDR2 SVGAGI. The CDR3 covers 11 residues.

V is TRBV7-8 and J is TRBJ2-3; 9 nucleotides line up with TRBD2. CDR1 and CDR2 from the germline V gene are SGHVS and FQNEAQ. The CDR3 consists of 17 residues. Germline trimming cut 0 bases from V and 2 bases from J; bases unmatched to any gene: 6. CDR3: CASSLAPSGINTDTQYF. CDR3 coding DNA: TGTGCCAGCAGCTTAGCTCCTAGCGGGATAAACACAGATACGCAGTATTTT.

This chain links TRBV11-2 with TRBJ2-7; D might be TRBD2 (5 bases). The CDR3 contains 13 residues. V lost 5 bases, J lost 2 bases, and 10 bases lay in between. Germline V gene data show CDR1 as SGHAT and CDR2 as FQNNGV. CDR3 in amino acids: CASSPAAAYEQYF. The CDR3 DNA sequence: TGTGCCAGCAGCCCAGCAGCGGCCTACGAGCAGTACTTC.

This clone is a singleton in its sample. This CDR3 is CATSREGPNTEAFF. The CDR3 DNA reads TGTGCCACCAGCAGGGAGGGGCCGAACACTGAAGCTTTCTTT. The rearrangement joins TRBV15 to TRBJ1-1, with a possible D match to TRBD1 (5 bases). CDR1 and CDR2 from the germline V gene are LNHNV and YYDKDF (reference sequence). The CDR3 covers 14 residues. The V end lost 3 bases, the J end lost 1 base, and 9 bases lay between the germline ends.

The chain has TRBV7-6 and TRBJ2-7; TRBD2 is a possible D gene (6 bases). Germline V lookup: CDR1 SGHVS, CDR2 FNYEAQ. CDR3 size: 15 residues. The V end lost 5 bases, the J end lost 1 base, and 15 bases lay between the germline ends. For the CDR3, the DNA is TGTGCCAGCAGCCCCGGGGGAGAACTGTCCTACGAGCAGTACTTC. This encodes CASSPGGELSYEQYF.

This chain links TRBV2 with TRBJ2-6; D gene ambiguous. The ends were cut back, 3 bases at V and 0 bases at J, with 3 bases in the middle. Germline V gene data show CDR1 as SNHLY and CDR2 as FYNNEI. CDR3 length equals 14 residues. CDR3 loop: CASSDRSGANVLTF. For the CDR3, the DNA is TGTGCCAGCAGTGATCGCTCTGGGGCCAACGTCCTGACTTTC.

The J gene is TRBJ2-3, the V gene TRBV4-2; 11 bases are shared with TRBD2. This CDR3 spans 15 amino acids. V was clipped by 1 base and J by 4 bases; unmatched bases: 1. Germline lookup yields CDR1 LGHNA and CDR2 YNFKEQ. CDR3 DNA sequence: TGTGCCAGCAGCCAAGGGGGACTAGCGGCAGATACGCAGTATTTT. As protein: CASSQGGLAADTQYF.

As concerns this clone: The sample has other DNA sequences that encode this CDR3 too. The chain carries TRBV19 and TRBJ1-5, with TRBD1 matching over 9 bases. The CDR3 has 13 amino acids. From germline, CDR1 is LNHDA and CDR2 SQIVND (reference sequence). V lost 5 bases, J lost 4 bases, and 0 bases stayed unmatched. CDR3 loop: CASSGTGNQPQHF. CDR3 nucleotide sequence: TGTGCCAGTAGTGGGACAGGGAATCAGCCCCAGCATTTT.

The chain recombines TRBV7-3 with TRBJ2-7, with D unresolved. Trimming left V 3 bases short and J 4 bases short, with 13 bases between. Germline CDR1 and CDR2: SGHTA and FQGTGA. This CDR3 has 14 residues. The CDR3 loop reads CASSFGGAPYEQYF. CDR3 in DNA: TGTGCCAGCAGCTTCGGCGGAGCTCCTTACGAGCAGTACTTC.

This clone was observed a single time. This rearrangement joins TRBV7-2 to TRBJ1-1, with D unclear. With 3 bases removed from V and 0 bases from J, the gap between germline ends came to 11 bases. Germline V gene sequence: CDR1 SGHTA, CDR2 FQGNSA. This CDR3 has 15 residues. The CDR3 nucleotides are TGTGCCAGCAGCTTTTCAGGCCTTTTGAACACTGAAGCTTTCTTT. It yields the protein CASSFSGLLNTEAFF.

This clone has just a few counts. The J gene is TRBJ2-7, the V gene TRBV5-1; 7 positions match TRBD2. CDR3 length: 15 amino acids. Germline CDR1 reads SGHRS; CDR2 reads YFSETQ. The trim removed 4 bases at V and 4 bases at J, leaving 11 bases unmatched. The CDR3 is CASSPPTSRTYEQYF. CDR3 nucleotide sequence: TGCGCCAGCAGCCCCCCGACTAGCAGAACATACGAGCAGTACTTC. The full variable domain, rest sourced from reference TRBV5-1 and TRBJ2-7, is KAGVTQTPRYLIKTRGQQVTLSCSPISGHRSVSWYQQTPGQGLQFLFEYFSETQRNKGNFPGRFSGRQFSNSRSEMNVSTLELGDSALYLCASSPPTSRTYEQYFGPGTRLTVT.

The chain links TRBV11-3 to TRBJ2-1, with 8 bases aligning to TRBD1. This CDR3 spans 20 amino acids. With V trimmed by 4 bases and J by 5 bases, 22 bases remained unmatched. CDR1 is SGHNT, CDR2 YENEEA, per germline. The CDR3 region is CASSSPLLLGGNRGDNEQFF. For the CDR3, the DNA is TGTGCCAGCAGCTCTCCCCTTCTTCTCGGTGGGAACAGGGGGGACAATGAGCAGTTCTTC.

The CDR3 sequence is CASSFGQGSGANVLTF. CDR3 nucleotide sequence: TGCGCCAGCAGCTTCGGACAGGGTTCCGGGGCCAACGTCCTGACTTTC. V usage is TRBV5-1 and J usage is TRBJ2-6, with 8 bases matching TRBD1. The length of the CDR3 is 16 residues. Germline loops: CDR1 SGHRS, CDR2 YFSETQ. Germline trimming cut 2 bases from V and 4 bases from J; bases unmatched to any gene: 5.

V usage is TRBV5-1 and J usage is TRBJ2-1; D possibly corresponds to TRBD2 (5 bases). Trimming left V 5 bases short and J 7 bases short, with 16 bases between. Germline lookup yields CDR1 SGHRS and CDR2 YFSETQ. The CDR3 extends over 14 amino acids. CDR3 sequence reads: CASSLEALWNEQFF. The DNA for the CDR3 is TGCGCCAGCAGTCTGGAGGCCCTTTGGAATGAGCAGTTCTTC.

The chain is built from TRBV20-1 and TRBJ1-1; no reliable D call. Between the trimmed V and J ends, which lost 6 bases and 3 bases, there was a span of 8 bases. Germline-derived CDR1 and CDR2 are DFQATT and SNEGSKA (reference sequence). This CDR3 contains 11 residues. CDR3 region: CSAAVDTEAFF. In nucleotides, the CDR3 is TGCAGTGCCGCAGTCGACACTGAAGCTTTCTTT.

The V and J genes are TRBV5-4 and TRBJ2-7, with D possibly TRBD1 on 6 matching bases. The V and J ends lost 0 bases and 6 bases respectively, with 16 bases between them. The germline V gene encodes CDR1 SGHNT and CDR2 YYREEE (reference sequence). The CDR3 is 15 amino acids. The CDR3 reads CASSLEQPGVSEQYF. Written as DNA, the CDR3 is TGTGCCAGCAGCTTGGAGCAGCCAGGGGTCTCCGAGCAGTACTTC.

The chain uses TRBV7-2 and TRBJ2-1, with D possibly TRBD1 on 5 matching bases. Germline lookup yields CDR1 SGHTA and CDR2 FQGNSA. This CDR3 is built from 14 residues. Trimming pared 1 base from V and 4 bases from J, leaving 8 bases between. The CDR3 reads CASSLGGVYNEQFF. Written as DNA, the CDR3 is TGTGCCAGCAGCTTAGGGGGCGTTTACAATGAGCAGTTCTTC.

Many counts were recorded for this clone. This chain joins TRBV5-1 and TRBJ2-3, with D perhaps matching TRBD2 (5 bases). This CDR3 has 12 residues. CDR1 and CDR2 from the germline V gene are SGHRS and YFSETQ. V lost 0 bases and J lost 6, with 5 bases in between. CDR3 in DNA: TGCGCCAGCAGCTTGGTAGCGGATACGCAGTATTTT. It yields the protein CASSLVADTQYF.

The rearrangement links TRBV28 to TRBJ1-4, with a possible D match to TRBD1 (5 bases). CDR1 is MDHEN and CDR2 is SYDVKM in the germline V gene. This CDR3 is 13 amino acids long. V lost 3 bases and J lost 7, with 9 bases in between. The chain's CDR3 is CASSFWGGEKLFF. The CDR3 coding sequence is TGTGCCAGCAGTTTTTGGGGCGGTGAAAAACTGTTTTTT.

The chain couples TRBV29-1 to TRBJ1-2; 11 bases are shared with TRBD1. Germline V CDR1 and CDR2: SQVTM, ANQGSEA. V shed 6 bases and J 7 bases; nucleotides not matched to a gene: 1. The CDR3 extends over 11 amino acids. This CDR3 reads CSVDRGLGYTF. DNA for the CDR3: TGCAGCGTGGACAGGGGGCTTGGCTACACCTTC.

The chain links TRBV5-1 to TRBJ2-1; tentatively, D is TRBD1 (6 bases). Germline V gives CDR1 SGHRS, CDR2 YFSETQ. With 1 base removed from V and 6 bases from J, the gap between germline ends came to 8 bases. The CDR3 covers 13 residues. The CDR3 DNA reads as TGCGCCAGCAGCTTGACAGGGCTCAATGAGCAGTTCTTC. Its translation is CASSLTGLNEQFF. Complete variable domain (other parts from reference TRBV5-1 and TRBJ2-1): KAGVTQTPRYLIKTRGQQVTLSCSPISGHRSVSWYQQTPGQGLQFLFEYFSETQRNKGNFPGRFSGRQFSNSRSEMNVSTLELGDSALYLCASSLTGLNEQFFGPGTRLTVL.

This chain connects TRBV5-8 to TRBJ2-5; D might be TRBD2 (6 bases). Germline V gives CDR1 SGHTS, CDR2 YDEGEE. Trimming cost V 3 bases and J 2 bases, with 20 bases left between them. The CDR3 totals 17 residues. CDR3 sequence (DNA): TGTGCCAGCAGCTCCCCGGGGGAGTGGGGAAGGCAAGAGACCCAGTACTTC. Amino acids: CASSSPGEWGRQETQYF.

The gene calls are TRBV7-6 and TRBJ2-1; D might be TRBD2 (5 bases). CDR1 and CDR2 (germline): SGHVS, FNYEAQ. Deletions cut 6 bases from V and 2 bases from J, with 17 bases between. There are 16 residues in the CDR3. The CDR3 bases are TGTGCCAGCAGTCTAAGCAGTTGGAGGCCCTACAATGAGCAGTTCTTC. Its protein product is CASSLSSWRPYNEQFF.